This TCR beta chain is from a study of CD8 T cells in Susac syndrome. The V gene's germline CDR1 is MDHEN and CDR2 SYDVKM. The length of the CDR3 is 18 residues. V was trimmed by 8 bases and J by 5 bases, leaving 28 bases between them. In Susac syndrome patients, recently defined diagnostic criteria for definite or probable disease were met. RNA, at about 0.45 to 1 ug, was reverse transcribed with random hexamers. TCRdb re-called the immunoSEQ multiplex PCR reads with MiXCR, one entry per CDR3 protein. The sample lists some 130,000 distinct CDR3 sequences; over 90% were seen once. This clonotype was recorded only once.

The sequenced sample was CD8+ T cells from PBMCs. The clonotype comes from a human donor with Susac syndrome. The chain has TRBV28 and TRBJ2-1; perhaps TRBD2 as D (5 bases). This chain's CDR3 is CASRSPMFGSRGDNEQFF. In DNA form, the CDR3 reads TGTGCCAGCCGATCCCCCATGTTTGGGAGCCGGGGAGACAATGAGCAGTTCTTC.